This is a list of T cell receptor beta chains from one sample in a study of T cell responses to AZD1222 COVID-19 vaccine. Assay used: immunoSEQ multiplex PCR; TCRdb lists only in-frame clones, some missing. The sample records approximately 110,000 clones, 85% being singletons. Material: peripheral blood, obtained 28 days after the second AZD1222 dose. These receptors all stem from an adult who received the AZD1222 COVID-19 vaccine. Both conserved end residues are part of each CDR3. Fields, in order: V gene, J gene, clone size, D gene, CDR3 DNA, CDR3 protein. A D gene is named only where the DNA matches it firmly. Clone size is not always given. Where it is, it says once, few, many or a class for expanded clones.

>TRBV28|TRBJ1-4|once|NA
TGTGCCAGCAGTCACCTCACTTGGCCTGCAACTAATGAAAAACTGTTTTTT
CASSHLTWPATNEKLFF
>TRBV19|TRBJ2-7|NA|NA
TGTGCCAGTAGTATCCGGTCGGGGGTAGGCTACGAGCAGTACTTC
CASSIRSGVGYEQYF
>TRBV7-2|TRBJ1-6|once|NA
TGTGCCAGCAGCTTAGGTCTCAACAGAGCCTTACCCCTCCACTTT
CASSLGLNRALPLHF
>TRBV29-1|TRBJ2-5|NA|TRBD1
TGCAGCGCACCGACAGGGAACCAAGAGACCCAGTACTTC
CSAPTGNQETQYF
>TRBV18|TRBJ1-4|NA|NA
TGTGCCAGCTCCCCTCTCTCTAATGAAAAACTGTTTTTT
CASSPLSNEKLFF
>TRBV5-1|TRBJ1-3|NA|NA
TGCGCCAGCAGCTTGGCCCTGGGAGGGCCTGGAAACACCATATATTTT
CASSLALGGPGNTIYF
>TRBV10-2|TRBJ1-1|NA|NA
TGCGCCAGCAGTGTGGACGGAATCTCTATGAACACTGAAGCTTTCTTT
CASSVDGISMNTEAFF
>TRBV6-5|TRBJ1-6|NA|TRBD1
TGTGCCAGCGAGTTGGGACAGCCTAATTCACCCCTCCACTTT
CASELGQPNSPLHF
>TRBV25-1|TRBJ1-4|few|TRBD1
TGTGCCAGCAGTGAATCACGGACAGGGGGAGAAAAACTGTTTTTT
CASSESRTGGEKLFF
>TRBV4-2|TRBJ1-6|few|TRBD1
TGTGCCAGCAGCCAAGAGGGAGGGACAGGCGGATCACCCCTCCACTTT
CASSQEGGTGGSPLHF
>TRBV4-3|TRBJ1-2|NA|NA
TGCGCCAGCAGCCAAGGATCTTTGGACAGTCGGTATGGCTACACCTTC
CASSQGSLDSRYGYTF
>TRBV6-5|TRBJ1-2|NA|NA
TGTGCCACCTCGGGGCCGTCCGTTATCCACTTCTTC
CATSGPSVIHFF
>TRBV7-3|TRBJ1-1|NA|NA
TGTGCCAGCAGCCCCGGACGGACTGAAGCTTTCTTT
CASSPGRTEAFF
>TRBV4-2|TRBJ2-7|NA|NA
TGTGCCAGCAGCCAAGAACGGTTGGGCGGGGCCGACTACGAGCAGTACTTC
CASSQERLGGADYEQYF
>TRBV5-1|TRBJ1-1|few|NA
TGCGCCAGCAGCCCCGGGACCATCATGAACACTGAAGCTTTCTTT
CASSPGTIMNTEAFF
>TRBV15|TRBJ2-5|once|TRBD2
TGTGCCACCAGCAGAGGAATAGCGGGGGGGAAAGAGACCCAGTACTTC
CATSRGIAGGKETQYF
>TRBV6-6|TRBJ2-7|NA|NA
TGTGCCAGCAGTTCTTCCAGGGGAACTTACGAGCAGTACTTC
CASSSSRGTYEQYF
>TRBV28|TRBJ2-5|NA|TRBD2
TGTGCCACCGAACCCGGAACTAGCGGAATAGAGACCCAGTACTTC
CATEPGTSGIETQYF
>TRBV24-1|TRBJ1-5|NA|NA
TGTGCCGCCCTCCGTTGGACTAGCAATCAGCCCCAGCATTTT
CAALRWTSNQPQHF
>TRBV5-4|TRBJ1-2|NA|NA
TGTGCCAGCAGCTTGGTGGCAGGAAGCCTATATGGCTACACCTTC
CASSLVAGSLYGYTF
>TRBV24-1|TRBJ2-1|NA|NA
TGTGCCACCAGTGATCCTGGGAGGAATGAGCAGTTCTTC
CATSDPGRNEQFF
>TRBV11-2|TRBJ1-1|once|NA
TGTGCCAGCAGCTTAGCAGTTCCCACTGAAGCTTTCTTT
CASSLAVPTEAFF
>TRBV10-3|TRBJ2-1|NA|TRBD2
TGTGCCATCATGGTTAGCGGGGGCAATGAGCAGTTCTTC
CAIMVSGGNEQFF
>TRBV9|TRBJ2-2|medium-sized|TRBD2
TGTGCCAGCATGGGTGACCTGGCTAGCGGGAACACCGGGGAGCTGTTTTTT
CASMGDLASGNTGELFF
>TRBV5-5|TRBJ2-2|NA|NA
TGTGCCAGCAGCGGACGGTCGACCGGGGAGCTGTTTTTT
CASSGRSTGELFF
>TRBV5-1|TRBJ1-1|NA|NA
TGCGCCAGCAGCTTAGCGGGTAACACTGAAGCTTTCTTT
CASSLAGNTEAFF
>TRBV9|TRBJ2-6|NA|NA
TGTGCCAGCAACAATAGGGGAGGCTCTGGGGCCAACGTCCTGACTTTC
CASNNRGGSGANVLTF
>TRBV2|TRBJ2-1|NA|NA
TGTGCCAGCCAGACAGGCGGGTCCTACAATGAGCAGTTCTTC
CASQTGGSYNEQFF